Presented here are 2 T cell receptor beta chains from one specimen sequenced in a study of OX40 agonist ivuxolimab in advanced cancers. Only in-frame clones appear in the TCRdb table, and some are missing; sequencing was by immunoSEQ multiplex PCR. This repertoire shows roughly 34,000 clones, about nine tenths found once; its top ten account for around 4%. The sequencing here drew on CD4+ or CD8+ T cells sorted from blood, taken in a trial of the OX40 agonist ivuxolimab. The receptor set was obtained from an adult with an advanced solid tumor such as melanoma, head and neck, liver or kidney cancer.

This chain uses TRBV19 with TRBJ2-7, with D possibly being TRBD2 (5 bases). Germline CDR1 is LNHDA and CDR2 is SQIVND (reference sequence). V was cut by 3 bases and J by 5 bases, with 8 bases left in between. This CDR3 contains 12 residues. The CDR3 DNA is TGTGCCAGTAGTATGAGGGAACACGAGCAGTACTTC. As protein: CASSMREHEQYF.

The V call is TRBV30, the J call TRBJ1-3, with D uncertain. Trimming took 0 bases from V and 4 from J, leaving 10 bases between them. Germline loops: CDR1 GTSNPN, CDR2 SVGIG (reference sequence). CDR3 length: 14 residues. CDR3 protein: CAWSVYGGGNTIYF. The CDR3 DNA reads as TGTGCCTGGAGTGTTTACGGTGGAGGAAACACCATATATTTT.